A selection of T cell receptor beta chains follows, all from one sample in a study of control samples from healthy donors and cancer patients. This table comes from immunoSEQ multiplex PCR, and its TCRdb copy is limited to in-frame clones, with some not included. The sample yields approximately 130,000 clones, roughly 90% seen once. The sequencing sample was made of blood. The receptors derive from a man between 50 and 59 years old in good health. The CDR3 runs from the conserved cysteine through the conserved F or W. The order of the fields is V gene, J gene, D gene, CDR3 protein. A D gene is named only where the DNA matches it firmly.

v_gene: TRBV7-9
j_gene: TRBJ2-7
d_gene: TRBD1
CDR3aa: CASSLGTGGPFEQYF

v_gene: TRBV13
j_gene: TRBJ2-2
d_gene: TRBD2
CDR3aa: CASSPLAGENTGELFF

v_gene: TRBV7-2
j_gene: TRBJ2-5
d_gene: .
CDR3aa: CASSPTGRETQYF

v_gene: TRBV24-1
j_gene: TRBJ1-2
d_gene: .
CDR3aa: CATSDPNREGGYTF

v_gene: TRBV7-2
j_gene: TRBJ2-5
d_gene: .
CDR3aa: CASSFGGETQYF

v_gene: TRBV19
j_gene: TRBJ1-5
d_gene: TRBD1
CDR3aa: CASSTLQGQQFNQPQHF

v_gene: TRBV5-1
j_gene: TRBJ1-1
d_gene: .
CDR3aa: CASSLDSANTEAFF

v_gene: TRBV9
j_gene: TRBJ2-2
d_gene: TRBD1
CDR3aa: CASSEGQGRTGELFF

v_gene: TRBV18
j_gene: TRBJ1-2
d_gene: .
CDR3aa: CASSPPSQTNYGYTF

v_gene: TRBV5-1
j_gene: TRBJ2-3
d_gene: .
CDR3aa: CASSRRLSVTDTQYF

v_gene: TRBV7-2
j_gene: TRBJ2-7
d_gene: TRBD1
CDR3aa: CASSLEGGGYEQYF

v_gene: TRBV7-9
j_gene: TRBJ1-3
d_gene: TRBD1
CDR3aa: CASSRQGAGGNTIYF

v_gene: TRBV28
j_gene: TRBJ2-3
d_gene: TRBD1
CDR3aa: CASSWGQGSDTQYF

v_gene: TRBV6-1
j_gene: TRBJ2-7
d_gene: .
CDR3aa: CASSESLGRTYEQYF

v_gene: TRBV2
j_gene: TRBJ1-1
d_gene: TRBD1
CDR3aa: CASSVLWDLPGQGIENTEAFF

v_gene: TRBV5-1
j_gene: TRBJ1-2
d_gene: .
CDR3aa: CASSLELGGYTF

v_gene: TRBV6-5
j_gene: TRBJ2-2
d_gene: .
CDR3aa: CASSTGLPTGELFF

v_gene: TRBV6-5
j_gene: TRBJ2-6
d_gene: .
CDR3aa: CASSLTGTTGANVLTF

v_gene: TRBV5-1
j_gene: TRBJ1-1
d_gene: TRBD1
CDR3aa: CASSLGTGRTEAFF

v_gene: TRBV3-1/TRBV3-2
j_gene: TRBJ1-1
d_gene: .
CDR3aa: CASSRDRLMNTEAFF

v_gene: TRBV7-2
j_gene: TRBJ2-3
d_gene: .
CDR3aa: CASSLDGARSTDTQYF

v_gene: TRBV5-1
j_gene: TRBJ1-4
d_gene: .
CDR3aa: CASSSTGLSNEKLFF

v_gene: TRBV5-1
j_gene: TRBJ2-5
d_gene: .
CDR3aa: CASSFEGKRTLQETQYF

v_gene: TRBV18
j_gene: TRBJ1-3
d_gene: .
CDR3aa: CASSPGTESGNTIYF

v_gene: TRBV12-3/TRBV12-4
j_gene: TRBJ1-2
d_gene: .
CDR3aa: CASRLTPHRGYTF

v_gene: TRBV7-9
j_gene: TRBJ1-2
d_gene: TRBD1
CDR3aa: CASSSTGESNYGYTF

v_gene: TRBV18
j_gene: TRBJ1-1
d_gene: .
CDR3aa: CASSLDSLEAFF

v_gene: TRBV18
j_gene: TRBJ2-7
d_gene: .
CDR3aa: CASSPRSGDSGNEQYF

v_gene: TRBV5-4
j_gene: TRBJ1-2
d_gene: TRBD1
CDR3aa: CASSVDRGYGYTF

v_gene: TRBV5-1
j_gene: TRBJ2-5
d_gene: .
CDR3aa: CASSLGTSQETQYF

v_gene: TRBV10-3
j_gene: TRBJ2-3
d_gene: TRBD1
CDR3aa: CAIRDRASTDTQYF

v_gene: TRBV6-5
j_gene: TRBJ1-1
d_gene: .
CDR3aa: CASRSPWMDTEAFF

v_gene: TRBV27
j_gene: TRBJ2-7
d_gene: TRBD2
CDR3aa: CASRTLAVPSYEQYF

v_gene: TRBV5-1
j_gene: TRBJ2-1
d_gene: .
CDR3aa: CASSHTTSNNEQFF

v_gene: TRBV11-2
j_gene: TRBJ2-5
d_gene: TRBD1
CDR3aa: CASSLGTGGRETQYF

v_gene: TRBV29-1
j_gene: TRBJ2-7
d_gene: .
CDR3aa: CSVATGIGQYF

v_gene: TRBV10-3
j_gene: TRBJ1-2
d_gene: TRBD1
CDR3aa: CAISGPDRGYGYTF

v_gene: TRBV18
j_gene: TRBJ1-3
d_gene: .
CDR3aa: CASSPTGDSFGNTIYF

v_gene: TRBV4-3
j_gene: TRBJ2-7
d_gene: .
CDR3aa: CASSQGDDSYEQYF

v_gene: TRBV5-4
j_gene: TRBJ2-2
d_gene: .
CDR3aa: CASSPRTGELFF

v_gene: TRBV6-5
j_gene: TRBJ1-1
d_gene: .
CDR3aa: CASSYYGGGGTEAFF

v_gene: TRBV18
j_gene: TRBJ1-6
d_gene: TRBD1
CDR3aa: CASSPGQGNSPLHF

v_gene: TRBV6-1
j_gene: TRBJ1-1
d_gene: .
CDR3aa: CASSEFAGDGTEAFF